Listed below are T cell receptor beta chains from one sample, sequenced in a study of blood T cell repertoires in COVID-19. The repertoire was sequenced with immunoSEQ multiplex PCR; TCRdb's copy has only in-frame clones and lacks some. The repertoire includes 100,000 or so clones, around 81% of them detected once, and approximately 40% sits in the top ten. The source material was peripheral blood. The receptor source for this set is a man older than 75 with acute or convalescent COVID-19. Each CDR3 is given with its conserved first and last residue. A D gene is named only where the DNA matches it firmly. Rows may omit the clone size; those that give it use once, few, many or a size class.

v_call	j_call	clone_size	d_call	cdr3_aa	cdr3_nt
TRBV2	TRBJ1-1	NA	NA	CASSGGNTEAFF	TGTGCCAGCAGTGGAGGGAACACTGAAGCTTTCTTT
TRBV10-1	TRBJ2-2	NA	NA	CASSERQGPNTGELFF	TGCGCCAGCAGTGAAAGGCAGGGGCCTAACACCGGGGAGCTGTTTTTT
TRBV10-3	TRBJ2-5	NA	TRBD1	CAISPGTGKETQYF	TGTGCCATCAGCCCCGGGACAGGGAAAGAGACCCAGTACTTC
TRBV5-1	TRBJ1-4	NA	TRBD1	CASSRDRGSSGEKLFF	TGCGCCAGCAGTCGGGACAGGGGCAGCTCCGGTGAAAAACTGTTTTTT
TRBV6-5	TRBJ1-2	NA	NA	CASSYEWRDGYTF	TGTGCCAGCAGTTACGAATGGAGGGACGGCTACACCTTC
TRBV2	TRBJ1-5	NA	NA	CASSLERSYSNQPQHF	TGTGCCAGCAGCTTAGAAAGGAGCTACAGCAATCAGCCCCAGCATTTT
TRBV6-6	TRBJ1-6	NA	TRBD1	CASSYPRGQSPLHF	TGTGCCAGCAGTTACCCCAGGGGGCAATCACCCCTCCACTTT
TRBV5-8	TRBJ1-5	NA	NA	CASSLNLDSSGNQPQHF	TGTGCCAGCAGCTTAAACTTAGACAGTTCCGGCAATCAGCCCCAGCATTTT
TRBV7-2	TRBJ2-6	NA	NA	CASSLRQSSGANVLTF	TGTGCCAGCAGCTTACGACAAAGCTCTGGGGCCAACGTCCTGACTTTC
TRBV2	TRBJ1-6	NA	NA	CASYIYSNSPLHF	TGTGCCAGCTACATCTACAGCAATTCACCCCTCCACTTT
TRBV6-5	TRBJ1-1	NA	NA	CASSHRGLGNTEAFF	TGTGCCAGCAGTCACAGAGGGCTTGGGAACACTGAAGCTTTCTTT
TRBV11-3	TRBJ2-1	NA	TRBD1	CASSLSRGKDEQFF	TGTGCCAGCAGCCTGAGCAGGGGGAAGGATGAGCAGTTCTTC
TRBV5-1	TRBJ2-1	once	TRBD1	CASSLQGTEQFF	TGCGCCAGCAGTCTACAGGGGACTGAGCAGTTCTTC
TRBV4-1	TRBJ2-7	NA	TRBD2	CASSQDPGTSGTRYEQYF	TGCGCCAGCAGCCAAGATCCCGGGACTAGCGGGACCCGCTACGAGCAGTACTTC
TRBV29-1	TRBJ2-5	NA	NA	CSVGAYGGETQYF	TGCAGCGTGGGGGCTTACGGCGGGGAGACCCAGTACTTC
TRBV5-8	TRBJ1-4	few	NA	CASSHDRDNEKLFF	TGTGCCAGCAGCCACGACAGAGATAATGAAAAACTGTTTTTT
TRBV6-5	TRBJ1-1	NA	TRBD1	CASSYTGQGAEAFF	TGTGCCAGCAGTTACACCGGACAGGGGGCTGAAGCTTTCTTT
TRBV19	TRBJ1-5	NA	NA	CASTGLGSNQPQHF	TGTGCCAGCACGGGGTTAGGAAGCAATCAGCCCCAGCATTTT
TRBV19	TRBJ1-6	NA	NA	CASSPDLGSPLHF	TGTGCCAGTAGTCCGGACTTAGGTTCACCCCTCCACTTT
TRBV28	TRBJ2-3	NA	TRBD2	CASSFGLAASTDTQYF	TGTGCCAGCAGTTTTGGACTAGCGGCTAGCACAGATACGCAGTATTTT
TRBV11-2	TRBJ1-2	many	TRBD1	CASSLRTGYGYTF	TGTGCCAGCAGCTTAAGGACAGGGTACGGCTACACCTTC
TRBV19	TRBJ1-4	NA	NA	CASSITRADPNEKLFF	TGTGCCAGTAGTATAACCAGGGCAGATCCTAATGAAAAACTGTTTTTT
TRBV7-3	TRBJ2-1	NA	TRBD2	CASSSQGLAAYNEQFF	TGTGCCAGCAGCTCCCAGGGACTAGCGGCCTACAATGAGCAGTTCTTC
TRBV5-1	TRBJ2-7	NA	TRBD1	CASRYPGTGGGEQYF	TGCGCCAGCAGATACCCCGGAACAGGGGGAGGCGAGCAGTACTTC
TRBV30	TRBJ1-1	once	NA	CAWRHNTEAFF	TGTGCCTGGAGACATAACACTGAAGCTTTCTTT